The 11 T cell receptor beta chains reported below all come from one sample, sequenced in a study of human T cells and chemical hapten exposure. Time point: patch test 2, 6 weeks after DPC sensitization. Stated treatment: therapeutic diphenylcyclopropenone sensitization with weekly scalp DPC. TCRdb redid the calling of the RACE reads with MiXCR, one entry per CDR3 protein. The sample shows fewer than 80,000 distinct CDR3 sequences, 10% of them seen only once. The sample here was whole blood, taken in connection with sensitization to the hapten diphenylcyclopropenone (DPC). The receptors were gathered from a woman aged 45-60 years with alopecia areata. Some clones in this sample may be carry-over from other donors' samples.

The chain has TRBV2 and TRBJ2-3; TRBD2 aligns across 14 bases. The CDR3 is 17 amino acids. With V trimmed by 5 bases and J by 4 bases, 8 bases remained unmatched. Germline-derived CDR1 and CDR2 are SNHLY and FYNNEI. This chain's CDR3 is CASSPWGLAGDSDTQYF. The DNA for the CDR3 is TGTGCCAGCAGTCCCTGGGGACTAGCGGGAGACTCAGATACGCAGTATTTT.

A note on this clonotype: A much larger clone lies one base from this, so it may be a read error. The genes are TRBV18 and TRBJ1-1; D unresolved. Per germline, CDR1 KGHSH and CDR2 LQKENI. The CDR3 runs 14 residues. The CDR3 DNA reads TGTGCCGGCTCACCGGCGGTCTCCTCAACTGAAGCTTTCTTT. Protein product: CAGSPAVSSTEAFF. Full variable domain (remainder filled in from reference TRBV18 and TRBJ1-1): NAGVMQNPRHLVRRRGQEARLRCSPMKGHSHVYWYRQLPEEGLKFMVYLQKENIIDESGMPKERFSAEFPKEGPSILRIQQVVRGDSAAYFCAGSPAVSSTEAFFGQGTRLTVV.

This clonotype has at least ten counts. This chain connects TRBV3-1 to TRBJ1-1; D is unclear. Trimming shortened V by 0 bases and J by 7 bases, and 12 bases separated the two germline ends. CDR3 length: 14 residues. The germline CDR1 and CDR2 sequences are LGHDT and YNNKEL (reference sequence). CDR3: CASSQDLAGNEAFF. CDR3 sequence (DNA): TGTGCCAGCAGCCAAGATCTCGCCGGGAATGAAGCTTTCTTT.

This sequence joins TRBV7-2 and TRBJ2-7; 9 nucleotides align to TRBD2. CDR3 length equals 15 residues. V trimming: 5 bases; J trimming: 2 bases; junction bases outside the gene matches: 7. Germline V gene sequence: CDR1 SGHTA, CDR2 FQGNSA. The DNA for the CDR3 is TGTGCCAGCAGCCGGCAGGCGGGAGGGCCCTACGAGCAGTACTTC. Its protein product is CASSRQAGGPYEQYF.

The CDR3 region is CSARGGRVTGELFF. CDR3 bases: TGCAGTGCTAGAGGGGGCAGGGTAACCGGGGAGCTGTTTTTT. This chain links TRBV20-1 with TRBJ2-2; TRBD1 might be the D (5 bases). Trimming removed 1 base from V and 5 bases from J, with 11 bases in between. The CDR3 is 14 amino acids. Germline V lookup: CDR1 DFQATT, CDR2 SNEGSKA (reference sequence).

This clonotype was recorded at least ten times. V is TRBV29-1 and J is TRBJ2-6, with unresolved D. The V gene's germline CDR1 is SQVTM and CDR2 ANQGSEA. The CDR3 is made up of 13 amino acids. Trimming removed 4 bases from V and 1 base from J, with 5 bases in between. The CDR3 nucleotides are TGCAGCGTTGTGGGTTCTGGGGCCAACGTCCTGACTTTC. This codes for CSVVGSGANVLTF.

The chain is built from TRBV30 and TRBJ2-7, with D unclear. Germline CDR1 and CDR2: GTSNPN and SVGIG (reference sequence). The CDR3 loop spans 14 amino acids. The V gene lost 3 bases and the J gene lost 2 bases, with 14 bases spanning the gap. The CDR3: CAWRSGGFPYEQYF. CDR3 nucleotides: TGTGCCTGGAGATCCGGTGGGTTTCCCTACGAGCAGTACTTC.

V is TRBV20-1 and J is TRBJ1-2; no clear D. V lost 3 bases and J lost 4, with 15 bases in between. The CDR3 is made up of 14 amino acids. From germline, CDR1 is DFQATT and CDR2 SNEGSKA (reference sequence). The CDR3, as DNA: TGCAGTGCTAGGATTGATCTGACAATCTATGGCTACACCTTC. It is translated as CSARIDLTIYGYTF.

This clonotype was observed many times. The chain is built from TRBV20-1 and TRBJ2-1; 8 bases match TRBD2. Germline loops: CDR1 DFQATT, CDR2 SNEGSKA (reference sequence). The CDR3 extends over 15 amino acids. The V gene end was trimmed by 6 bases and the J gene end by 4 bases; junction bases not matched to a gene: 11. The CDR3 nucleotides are TGCAGTGCCCTCGAAGGGGCGGGAGGATACAATGAGCAGTTCTTC. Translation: CSALEGAGGYNEQFF.

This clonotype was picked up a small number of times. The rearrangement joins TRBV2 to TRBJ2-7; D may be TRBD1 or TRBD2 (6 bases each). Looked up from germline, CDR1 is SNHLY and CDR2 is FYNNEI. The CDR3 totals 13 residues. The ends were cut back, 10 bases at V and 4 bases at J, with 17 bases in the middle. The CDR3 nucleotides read TGTGCCACCGGGGGCAACAATCTGTACGAGCAGTACTTC. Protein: CATGGNNLYEQYF. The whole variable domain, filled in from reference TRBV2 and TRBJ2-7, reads EPEVTQTPSHQVTQMGQEVILRCVPISNHLYFYWYRQILGQKVEFLVSFYNNEISEKSEIFDDQFSVERPDGSNFTLKIRSTKLEDSAMYFCATGGNNLYEQYFGPGTRLTVT.

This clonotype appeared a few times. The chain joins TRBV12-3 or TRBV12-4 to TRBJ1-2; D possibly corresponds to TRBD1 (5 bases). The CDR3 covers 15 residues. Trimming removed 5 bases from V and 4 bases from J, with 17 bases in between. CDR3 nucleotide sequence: TGTGCCAGCAGTCCCCGGGCCGGGGGACCCTATGGCTACACCTTC. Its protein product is CASSPRAGGPYGYTF.